The rows below give T cell receptor beta chains drawn from one sample of a study of blood T cell repertoires in COVID-19. Assay: immunoSEQ multiplex PCR; the TCRdb copy retains only in-frame clones and omits some. The sample holds 250,000 to 350,000 clones, about 91% seen once. Specimen: peripheral blood. These receptors were taken from a woman aged 60-75 years with acute or convalescent COVID-19. The CDR3 runs from the conserved cysteine through the conserved F or W. The D gene is left open where the match is weak.

>TRBJ1-5|TRBV19|TRBD1
CASSILQGAGQPQHF
>TRBJ2-1|TRBV6-2/TRBV6-3|-
CASSLTGSYNEQFF
>TRBJ2-7|TRBV29-1|TRBD1
CSVEDRGTGGNEQYF
>TRBJ1-5|TRBV6-5|-
CASSYSARYNQPQHF
>TRBJ2-7|TRBV15|TRBD1
CATSRERGQGNYEQYF
>TRBJ2-1|TRBV5-8|TRBD1
CASSPGTGVGNEQFF
>TRBJ1-1|TRBV9|-
CASSVFEGNTEAFF
>TRBJ2-1|TRBV5-5|TRBD2
CASSLAGEKDHNEQFF
>TRBJ1-1|TRBV7-3|TRBD1
CASSLKGTGGTEAFF
>TRBJ2-1|TRBV2|TRBD2
CASRPTSGAGNEQFF
>TRBJ2-1|TRBV9|-
CASSPPEGGNNEQFF
>TRBJ2-2|TRBV27|TRBD1
CASSLKGAGGLSGELFF
>TRBJ1-4|TRBV28|-
CATEVRGNEKLFF
>TRBJ2-1|TRBV12-3/TRBV12-4|-
CASSLGGEQFF
>TRBJ2-2|TRBV7-9|TRBD1
CASSRTGTGELFF
>TRBJ1-1|TRBV7-2|-
CASSLWTRANTEAFF
>TRBJ1-5|TRBV30|TRBD1
CAWSVGTGAPSGNQPQHF
>TRBJ1-4|TRBV12-3/TRBV12-4|-
CASSLGGGEKLFF
>TRBJ2-7|TRBV12-2|-
CASRLVGQAIPSLEQYF
>TRBJ2-1|TRBV6-5|TRBD2
CASSSPAGGYNEQFF
>TRBJ2-3|TRBV7-9|-
CASSILDTQYF
>TRBJ2-3|TRBV7-3|TRBD1
CASSQTGSTDTQYF
>TRBJ2-1|TRBV7-9|-
CASSFPGSWDEQFF
>TRBJ2-7|TRBV4-2|TRBD2
CASSQDQASGAGGEQYF
>TRBJ1-2|TRBV5-1|TRBD1
CASSLEGADYGYTF
>TRBJ2-5|TRBV18|-
CASSAPGQETQYF
>TRBJ2-1|TRBV5-1|TRBD2
CASSPIAGGNNEQFF
>TRBJ1-1|TRBV4-1|-
CASSQERKTGSEAFF
>TRBJ2-3|TRBV5-4|TRBD2
CASRTGLAGGQSDTQYF
>TRBJ2-2|TRBV4-1|TRBD1
CASSPQGATSNTGELFF
>TRBJ1-2|TRBV7-2|-
CASSLVWWASLNYGYTF
>TRBJ2-7|TRBV19|-
CASSILFSRLAYEQYF
>TRBJ1-6|TRBV6-5|TRBD1
CASSLGQARNSPLHF
>TRBJ1-2|TRBV15|-
CATSPARGKNYGYTF
>TRBJ1-5|TRBV7-2|-
CASSSVGGWNNQPQHF
>TRBJ1-6|TRBV7-8|-
CASSRLSRNRWNSPLHF